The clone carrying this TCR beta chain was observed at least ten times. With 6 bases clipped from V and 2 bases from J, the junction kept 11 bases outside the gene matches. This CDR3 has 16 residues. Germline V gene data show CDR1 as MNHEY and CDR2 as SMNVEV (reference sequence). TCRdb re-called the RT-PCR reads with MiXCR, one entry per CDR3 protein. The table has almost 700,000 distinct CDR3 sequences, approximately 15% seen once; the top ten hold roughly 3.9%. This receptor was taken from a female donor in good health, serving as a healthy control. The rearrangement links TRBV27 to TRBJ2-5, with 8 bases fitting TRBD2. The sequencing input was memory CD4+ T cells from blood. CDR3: CASRPILAASQETQYF. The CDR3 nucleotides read TGTGCCAGCAGGCCGATACTAGCGGCCTCTCAAGAGACCCAGTACTTC.